These T cell receptor beta chains were read from a single sample in a study of blood T cell repertoires in COVID-19. Produced via immunoSEQ multiplex PCR; TCRdb's table is partial and in-frame only. Here the sample spans about 170,000 clones, less than 90% being singletons. Sequencing was performed on peripheral blood. The receptors come from a woman aged 60 to 75 with COVID-19, enrolled during active disease. CDR3s include the opening cysteine and the closing phenylalanine or tryptophan. The D gene is left open where the match is weak. Clone size appears in some rows only: once, few, many, or a class for an expanded clone.

CDR3nt,CDR3aa,v_gene,abundance,j_gene,d_gene
TGTGCCAGCAGCAAAAGACAGGGGGTCGCTGAAGCTTTCTTT,CASSKRQGVAEAFF,TRBV7-9,-,TRBJ1-1,TRBD1
TGCGCCAGCAGCTTGGCGCTGGGGGCCAACACTGAAGCTTTCTTT,CASSLALGANTEAFF,TRBV5-1,-,TRBJ1-1,-
TGCAGCGTTGTACGGGGAGGAGAGACCCAGTACTTC,CSVVRGGETQYF,TRBV29-1,-,TRBJ2-5,-
TGTGCCACCAGCAGCGGACTAGCGGGAGGATTCTACGAGCAGTACTTC,CATSSGLAGGFYEQYF,TRBV15,-,TRBJ2-7,TRBD2
TGCGCCAGCAGCTTCACAGGGGTGGGGTCCTACGAGCAGTACTTC,CASSFTGVGSYEQYF,TRBV5-1,-,TRBJ2-7,TRBD1
TGCGCCAGCAGCCCGGCAGGGGGCGGCCCCTATGGCTACACCTTC,CASSPAGGGPYGYTF,TRBV5-1,-,TRBJ1-2,TRBD1
TGCAGTGCTAGACCCTACACTGAAGCTTTCTTT,CSARPYTEAFF,TRBV20-1,-,TRBJ1-1,-
TGTGCCAGCTCACCGTTCCGTGGCCTAGGCTATGGCTACACCTTC,CASSPFRGLGYGYTF,TRBV18,-,TRBJ1-2,-
TGTGCCAGCAGCCGTATCGGGACATATTACGAGCAGTACTTC,CASSRIGTYYEQYF,TRBV3-1/TRBV3-2,-,TRBJ2-7,-
TGTGCCAGCAGCTTAGGAGGGGGACTAGGACACAATGAGCAGTTCTTC,CASSLGGGLGHNEQFF,TRBV7-9,-,TRBJ2-1,TRBD2
TGTGCCTGGAGTGGGACAGGTATAAACACTGAAGCTTTCTTT,CAWSGTGINTEAFF,TRBV30,-,TRBJ1-1,TRBD1
TGTGCCAGCAGCTTAGGTGGGGCCCCTAACTATGGCTACACCTTC,CASSLGGAPNYGYTF,TRBV11-3,-,TRBJ1-2,-
TGTGCCAGCAGTTACTCGAGTACAGGGGGCGATTCACCCCTCCACTTT,CASSYSSTGGDSPLHF,TRBV6-5,-,TRBJ1-6,TRBD1
TGCGCCAGCTTCCTAGCGGGAGCCGCAGATACGCAGTATTTT,CASFLAGAADTQYF,TRBV5-1,once,TRBJ2-3,TRBD2
TGTGCCAGCAGTTACGGAGGCAATCAGCCCCAGCATTTT,CASSYGGNQPQHF,TRBV6-2/TRBV6-3,once,TRBJ1-5,-
TGTGCCCGGGCGCGAGGATTTGTTGGCAATGAGCAGTTCTTC,CARARGFVGNEQFF,TRBV30,-,TRBJ2-1,-
TGTGCCAGTAGTATAGTCGGCGGCAGGGGCCATCAGCCCCAGCATTTT,CASSIVGGRGHQPQHF,TRBV19,-,TRBJ1-5,-
TGTGCCAGCCTTTTTGGGACTAGCGGGAGGGCTCGGCAGTTCTTC,CASLFGTSGRARQFF,TRBV2,-,TRBJ2-1,TRBD2
TGTGCCAGCTCCCCGGACACGAATCAGCCCCAGCATTTT,CASSPDTNQPQHF,TRBV18,-,TRBJ1-5,-
TGTGCCAGCAGCTTAGGGGTCCCGGGGAGGCTTGGCTACACCTTC,CASSLGVPGRLGYTF,TRBV7-2,-,TRBJ1-2,-
TGTGCCAGCAGCTCGACAGGGGGGGTCTACGAGCAGTACTTC,CASSSTGGVYEQYF,TRBV7-2,-,TRBJ2-7,TRBD1
TGCGCCAGCAGCTTGTCGGGAGTACCCCAAGAGACCCAGTACTTC,CASSLSGVPQETQYF,TRBV5-1,-,TRBJ2-5,-
TGTGCCAGCAGTTTAATATACAGGGGTTCGCGAGATACGCAGTATTTT,CASSLIYRGSRDTQYF,TRBV27,-,TRBJ2-3,TRBD1
TGCGCCAGCAGCTGGGGGACAGGGTCGTCTGGAAACACCATATATTTT,CASSWGTGSSGNTIYF,TRBV5-1,-,TRBJ1-3,TRBD1
TGTGCCAGCAGCTCTCGGTCCAATCTCTACAATGAGCAGTTCTTC,CASSSRSNLYNEQFF,TRBV5-4,-,TRBJ2-1,-
TGTGCCAGCAGTAAGGGGGCCTACGAGCAGTACTTC,CASSKGAYEQYF,TRBV6-2/TRBV6-3,-,TRBJ2-7,-
TGTGCCAGTAGTATTTGGGGAGGGCTGAACACCATATATTTT,CASSIWGGLNTIYF,TRBV19,-,TRBJ1-3,-
TGTGCCAGCAGTTGGAGCGGGAGACTCTACGAGCAGTACTTC,CASSWSGRLYEQYF,TRBV27,once,TRBJ2-7,TRBD2
TGTGCCAGCAGCGTCGGACTCCGCACAGATACGCAGTATTTT,CASSVGLRTDTQYF,TRBV7-3,few,TRBJ2-3,-
TGCGCCAGCAGCCCCTCGCAACTCGTTGGGGCCAACGTCCTGACTTTC,CASSPSQLVGANVLTF,TRBV4-3,-,TRBJ2-6,-
TGTGCCAGCAGGTTCGACACCCGAGCCTACGAGCAGTACTTC,CASRFDTRAYEQYF,TRBV27,-,TRBJ2-7,-
TGTGCCAGCGGGAGTTCGGGAATTAGGGAGCTGTTTTTT,CASGSSGIRELFF,TRBV7-6,-,TRBJ2-2,-
TGTGCCAGCAGTCGAACGACAGACTCTGGAAACACCATATATTTT,CASSRTTDSGNTIYF,TRBV21-1,-,TRBJ1-3,-
TGTGCCAGCAGTGAAGCTGAGTATGGCTACACCTTC,CASSEAEYGYTF,TRBV6-1,-,TRBJ1-2,-
TGCGCCAGCAGCGGGACAGGGGGCGACTATGGCTACACCTTC,CASSGTGGDYGYTF,TRBV5-1,-,TRBJ1-2,TRBD1
TGTGCCAGCAGTTACCAGGCGGGTTTCTACGAGCAGTACTTC,CASSYQAGFYEQYF,TRBV6-2/TRBV6-3,-,TRBJ2-7,-
TGTGCCAGCAGCCAAGGTAGTATTTACACTGAAGCTTTCTTT,CASSQGSIYTEAFF,TRBV3-1/TRBV3-2,-,TRBJ1-1,-
TGTGCCAGCAGCTTTAGGGGCAGGGAGGGCTGCTATGGCTACACCTTC,CASSFRGREGCYGYTF,TRBV21-1,once,TRBJ1-2,-
TGTGCCAGCAGCCCGCGGGACAGGGGTGGCTACACCTTC,CASSPRDRGGYTF,TRBV5-5,few,TRBJ1-2,TRBD1
TGTGCCAGCAGCCAAGCTTGGCGGCTTACGAACCCTTACAATGAGCAGTTCTTC,CASSQAWRLTNPYNEQFF,TRBV3-1/TRBV3-2,-,TRBJ2-1,-
TGTGCCAGCTCAGGGGCCTACGAGCAGTACTTC,CASSGAYEQYF,TRBV7-2,-,TRBJ2-7,-
TGTGCCAGCAGCTTATTCCCGGCAGGGGCCTCCTACAATGAGCAGTTCTTC,CASSLFPAGASYNEQFF,TRBV7-2,-,TRBJ2-1,-
TGTGCCAGCAGTCCAGGGGGCGCAGGCAATCAGCCCCAGCATTTT,CASSPGGAGNQPQHF,TRBV25-1,-,TRBJ1-5,TRBD1
TGTGCCAGCAGGCCCGAGTTCTCTGGAAACACCATATATTTT,CASRPEFSGNTIYF,TRBV6-5,once,TRBJ1-3,-
TGTGCCAGCAGACGTTACAGGGAAGCTAACTATGGCTACACCTTC,CASRRYREANYGYTF,TRBV5-6,-,TRBJ1-2,-
TGTGCCAGCAGCCCCCCGGGACTAGCGGGTGAGCAGTTCTTC,CASSPPGLAGEQFF,TRBV9,-,TRBJ2-1,TRBD2